One T cell receptor beta chain is described in this entry. V shed 5 bases and J 5 bases; nucleotides not matched to a gene: 17. CDR1 and CDR2 from the germline V gene are MNHEY and SMNVEV (reference sequence). CDR3 size: 18 residues. These data belong to a study of blood T cell repertoires in COVID-19. About the study: Acute and convalescent COVID-19 specimens originated in the United States, Italy and Spain. T cells, B-cell-depleted T cells, or PBMCs provided the cDNA or gDNA that served as material.

Per the original data handling: Reference gene primer amplification gave nucleated cell count estimates. Clones were read by immunoSEQ multiplex PCR, and TCRdb kept only the in-frame ones, dropping some. V, J and clone size are taken as reported in that table, and D and trimming were inferred from the DNA itself. Of roughly 300,000 clones listed, approximately 84% are singletons. Recovered status applied to Cohort 3 donors who had two consecutive negative PCRs. It also applied to those with clearance or with symptom resolution. The chain recombines TRBV27 with TRBJ2-1; 8 nucleotides align to TRBD2. Sequencing input: PBMCs or T cells enriched from blood (not recorded which). The TCR originated in a young woman who had recovered from COVID-19. This CDR3 reads CASSPFIAGTLTNNEQFF. The DNA of the CDR3 is TGTGCCAGCAGTCCCTTTATAGCGGGAACCTTAACTAACAATGAGCAGTTCTTC.